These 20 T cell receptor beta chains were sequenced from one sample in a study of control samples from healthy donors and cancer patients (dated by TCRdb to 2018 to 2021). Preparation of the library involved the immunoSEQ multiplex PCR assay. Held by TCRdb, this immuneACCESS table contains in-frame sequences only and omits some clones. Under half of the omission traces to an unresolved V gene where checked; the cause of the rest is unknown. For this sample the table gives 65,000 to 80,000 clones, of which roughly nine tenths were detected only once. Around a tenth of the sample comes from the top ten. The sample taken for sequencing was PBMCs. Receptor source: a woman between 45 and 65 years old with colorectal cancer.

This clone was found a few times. CDR3 bases: TGTGCCAGCGCCCCGGGCGGCCAAAACAATGAGCAGTTCTTC. Its protein product is CASAPGGQNNEQFF. The chain recombines TRBV6-4 with TRBJ2-1; D is uncertain. Trimming took off 8 bases at V and 5 bases at J, with 16 bases between the two ends. The CDR3 is 14 residues long. Germline V gene lookup returns CDR1 MRHNA and CDR2 SNTAGT.

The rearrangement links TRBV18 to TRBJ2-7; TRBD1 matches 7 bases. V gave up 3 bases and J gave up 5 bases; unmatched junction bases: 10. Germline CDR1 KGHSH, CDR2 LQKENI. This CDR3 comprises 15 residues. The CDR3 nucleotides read TGTGCCAGCTCACCGAACACAGGGGTAGTCGACGAGCAGTACGTC. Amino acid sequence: CASSPNTGVVDEQYV.

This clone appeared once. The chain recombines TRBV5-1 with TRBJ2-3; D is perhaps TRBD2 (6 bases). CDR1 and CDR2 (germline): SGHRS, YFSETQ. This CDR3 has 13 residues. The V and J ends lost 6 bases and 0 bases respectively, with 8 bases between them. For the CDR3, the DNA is TGCGCCAGCATCGGGACTAGCACAGATACGCAGTATTTT. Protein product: CASIGTSTDTQYF.

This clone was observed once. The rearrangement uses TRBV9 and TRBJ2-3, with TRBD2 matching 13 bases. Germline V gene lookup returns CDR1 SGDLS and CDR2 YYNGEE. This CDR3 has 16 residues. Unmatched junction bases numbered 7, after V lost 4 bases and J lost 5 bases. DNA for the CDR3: TGTGCCAGCAGCCTACGACTAGCGGGGGGACAAGATACGCAGTATTTT. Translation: CASSLRLAGGQDTQYF.

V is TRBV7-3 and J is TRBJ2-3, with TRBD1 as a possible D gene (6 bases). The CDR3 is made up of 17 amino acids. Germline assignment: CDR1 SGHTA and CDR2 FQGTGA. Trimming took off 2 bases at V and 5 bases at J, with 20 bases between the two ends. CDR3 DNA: TGTGCCAGCAGCTTATCAGGACAGAACTCCCCCAAAGATACGCAGTATTTT. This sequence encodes CASSLSGQNSPKDTQYF. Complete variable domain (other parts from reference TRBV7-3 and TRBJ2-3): GAGVSQTPSNKVTEKGKYVELRCDPISGHTALYWYRQSLGQGPEFLIYFQGTGAADDSGLPNDRFFAVRPEGSVSTLKIQRTERGDSAVYLCASSLSGQNSPKDTQYFGPGTRLTVL.

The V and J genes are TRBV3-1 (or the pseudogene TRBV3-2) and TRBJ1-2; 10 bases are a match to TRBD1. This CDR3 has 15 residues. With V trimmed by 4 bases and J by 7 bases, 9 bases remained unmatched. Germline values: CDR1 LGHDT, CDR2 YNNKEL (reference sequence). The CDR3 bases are TGTGCCAGCAGCCTCCCCCGGACAGGGGGTGGTGGCTACACCTTC. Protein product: CASSLPRTGGGGYTF.

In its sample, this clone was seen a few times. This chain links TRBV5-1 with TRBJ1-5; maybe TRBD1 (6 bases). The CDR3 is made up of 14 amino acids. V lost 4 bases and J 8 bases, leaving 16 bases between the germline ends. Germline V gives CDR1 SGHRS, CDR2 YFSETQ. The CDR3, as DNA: TGCGCCAGCAGCCTTTACGGGGGCCGGGAGCCCCAGCATTTT. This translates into CASSLYGGREPQHF.

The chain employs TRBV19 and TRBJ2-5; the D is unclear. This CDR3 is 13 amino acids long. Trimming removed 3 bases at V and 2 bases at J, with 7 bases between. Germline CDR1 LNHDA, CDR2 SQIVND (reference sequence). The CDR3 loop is CASSMGLQETQYF. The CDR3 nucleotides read TGTGCCAGTAGTATGGGCTTGCAAGAGACCCAGTACTTC.

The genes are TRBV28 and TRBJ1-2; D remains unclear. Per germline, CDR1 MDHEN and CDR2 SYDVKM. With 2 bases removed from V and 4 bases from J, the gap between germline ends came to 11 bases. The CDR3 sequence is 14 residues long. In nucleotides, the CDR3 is TGTGCCAGCAGTTTAGGGGTTTCTGTCTATGGCTACACCTTC. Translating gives CASSLGVSVYGYTF.

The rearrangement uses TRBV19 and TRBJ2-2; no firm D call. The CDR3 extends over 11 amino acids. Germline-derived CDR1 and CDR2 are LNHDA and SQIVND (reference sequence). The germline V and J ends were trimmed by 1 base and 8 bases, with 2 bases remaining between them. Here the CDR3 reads CASSIAGELFF. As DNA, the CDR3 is TGTGCCAGTAGTATAGCGGGGGAGCTGTTTTTT.

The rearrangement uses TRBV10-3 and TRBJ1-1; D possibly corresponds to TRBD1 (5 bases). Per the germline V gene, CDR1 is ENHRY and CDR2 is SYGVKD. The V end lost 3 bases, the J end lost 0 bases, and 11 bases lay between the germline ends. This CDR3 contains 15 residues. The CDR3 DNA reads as TGTGCCATCAGTGAAAGGGGACGGATGAACACTGAAGCTTTCTTT. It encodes CAISERGRMNTEAFF.

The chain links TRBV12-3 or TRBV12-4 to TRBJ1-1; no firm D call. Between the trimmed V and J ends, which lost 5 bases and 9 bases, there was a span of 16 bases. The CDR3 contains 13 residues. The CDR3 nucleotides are TGTGCCAGCAGTCGATCCGCGAGGGAGAAAGCTTTCTTT. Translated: CASSRSAREKAFF.

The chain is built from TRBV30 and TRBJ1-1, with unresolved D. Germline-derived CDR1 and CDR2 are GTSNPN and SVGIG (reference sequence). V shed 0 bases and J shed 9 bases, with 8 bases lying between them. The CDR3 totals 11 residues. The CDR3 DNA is TGTGCCTGGAGTGTAGGTAGTAAAGCTTTCTTT. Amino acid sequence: CAWSVGSKAFF.

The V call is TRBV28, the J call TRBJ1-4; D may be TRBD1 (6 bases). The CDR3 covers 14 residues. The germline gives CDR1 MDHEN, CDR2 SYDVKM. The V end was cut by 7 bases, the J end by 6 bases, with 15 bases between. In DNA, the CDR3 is TGTGCCAGCACCAATTTCTCAGGGGATGAAAAACTGTTTTTT. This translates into CASTNFSGDEKLFF. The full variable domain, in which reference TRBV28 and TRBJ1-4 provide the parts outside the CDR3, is DVKVTQSSRYLVKRTGEKVFLECVQDMDHENMFWYRQDPGLGLRLIYFSYDVKMKEKGDIPEGYSVSREKKERFSLILESASTNQTSMYLCASTNFSGDEKLFFGSGTQLSVL.

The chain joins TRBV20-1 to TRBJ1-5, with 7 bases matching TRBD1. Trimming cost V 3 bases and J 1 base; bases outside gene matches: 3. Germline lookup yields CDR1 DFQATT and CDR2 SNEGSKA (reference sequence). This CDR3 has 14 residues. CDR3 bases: TGCAGTGCTAGTCCAGGGGGGAGCAATCAGCCCCAGCATTTT. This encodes CSASPGGSNQPQHF.

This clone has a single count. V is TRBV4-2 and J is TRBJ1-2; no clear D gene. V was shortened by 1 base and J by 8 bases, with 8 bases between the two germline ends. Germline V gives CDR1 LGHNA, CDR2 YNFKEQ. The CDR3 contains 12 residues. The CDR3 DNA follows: TGTGCCAGCAGCCAAGCGCGGGGAGGCTACACCTTC. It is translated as CASSQARGGYTF.

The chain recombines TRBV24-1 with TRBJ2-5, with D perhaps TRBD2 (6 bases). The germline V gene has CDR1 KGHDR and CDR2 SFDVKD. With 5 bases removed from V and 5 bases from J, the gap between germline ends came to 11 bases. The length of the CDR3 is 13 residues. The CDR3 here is CATSVEGRETQYF. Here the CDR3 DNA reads TGTGCCACCAGTGTAGAGGGGAGGGAGACCCAGTACTTC.

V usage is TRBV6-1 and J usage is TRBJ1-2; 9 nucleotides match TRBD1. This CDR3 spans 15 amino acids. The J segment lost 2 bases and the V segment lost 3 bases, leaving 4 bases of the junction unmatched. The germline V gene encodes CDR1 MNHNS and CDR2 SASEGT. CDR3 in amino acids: CASSDIGTGNYGYTF. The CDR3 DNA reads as TGTGCCAGCAGTGATATAGGGACAGGGAACTATGGCTACACCTTC.

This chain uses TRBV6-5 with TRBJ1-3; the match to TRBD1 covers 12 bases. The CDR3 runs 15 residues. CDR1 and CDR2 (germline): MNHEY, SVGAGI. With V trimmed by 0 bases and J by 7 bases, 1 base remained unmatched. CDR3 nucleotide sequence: TGTGCCAGCAGTTACTCGGGACAGGGGGCGAACACCATATATTTT. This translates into CASSYSGQGANTIYF.

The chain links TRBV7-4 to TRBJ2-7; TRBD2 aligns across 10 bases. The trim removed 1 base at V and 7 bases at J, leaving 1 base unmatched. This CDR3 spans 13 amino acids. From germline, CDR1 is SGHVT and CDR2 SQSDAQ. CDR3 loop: CASSLERGGEQYV. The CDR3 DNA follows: TGTGCCAGCAGCTTAGAGCGGGGGGGGGAGCAGTACGTC.